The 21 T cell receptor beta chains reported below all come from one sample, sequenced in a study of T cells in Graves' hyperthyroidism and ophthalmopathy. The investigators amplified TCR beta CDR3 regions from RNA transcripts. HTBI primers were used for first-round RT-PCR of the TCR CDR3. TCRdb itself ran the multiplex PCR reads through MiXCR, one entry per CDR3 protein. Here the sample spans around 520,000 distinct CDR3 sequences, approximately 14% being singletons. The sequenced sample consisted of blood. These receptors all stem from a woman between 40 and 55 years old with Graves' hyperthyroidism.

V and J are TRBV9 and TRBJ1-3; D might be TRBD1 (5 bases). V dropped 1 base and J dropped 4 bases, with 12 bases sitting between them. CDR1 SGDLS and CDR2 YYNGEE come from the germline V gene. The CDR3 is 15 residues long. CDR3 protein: CASSVTGLAGNTIYF. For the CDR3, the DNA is TGTGCCAGCAGCGTAACAGGCCTGGCGGGAAACACCATATATTTT.

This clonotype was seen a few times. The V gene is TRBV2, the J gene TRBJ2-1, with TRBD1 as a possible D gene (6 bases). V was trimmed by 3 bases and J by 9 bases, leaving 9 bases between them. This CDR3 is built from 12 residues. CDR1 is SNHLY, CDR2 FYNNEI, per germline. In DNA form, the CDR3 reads TGTGCCAGCAGTGAGACGACAGGTGAGCAGTTCTTC. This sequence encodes CASSETTGEQFF.

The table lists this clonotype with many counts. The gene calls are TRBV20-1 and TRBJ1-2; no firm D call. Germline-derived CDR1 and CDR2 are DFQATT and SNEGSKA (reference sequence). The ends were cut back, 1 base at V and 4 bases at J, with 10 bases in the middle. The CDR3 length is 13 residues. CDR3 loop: CSARGSVFYGYTF. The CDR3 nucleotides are TGCAGTGCTAGAGGTTCAGTATTCTATGGCTACACCTTC.

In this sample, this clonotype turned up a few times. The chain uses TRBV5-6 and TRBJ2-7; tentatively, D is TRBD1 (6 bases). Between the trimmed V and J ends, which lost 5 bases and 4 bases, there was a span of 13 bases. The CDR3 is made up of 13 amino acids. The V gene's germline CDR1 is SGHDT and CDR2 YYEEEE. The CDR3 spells CASSQGPEYEQYF. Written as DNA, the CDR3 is TGTGCCAGCAGTCAGGGGCCAGAATACGAGCAGTACTTC.

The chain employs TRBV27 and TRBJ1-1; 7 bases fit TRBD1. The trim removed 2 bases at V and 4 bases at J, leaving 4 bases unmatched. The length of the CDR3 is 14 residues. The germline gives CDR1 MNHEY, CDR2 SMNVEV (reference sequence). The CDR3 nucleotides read TGTGCCAGCAGTTTAGGACAGGCGATCACTGAAGCTTTCTTT. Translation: CASSLGQAITEAFF.

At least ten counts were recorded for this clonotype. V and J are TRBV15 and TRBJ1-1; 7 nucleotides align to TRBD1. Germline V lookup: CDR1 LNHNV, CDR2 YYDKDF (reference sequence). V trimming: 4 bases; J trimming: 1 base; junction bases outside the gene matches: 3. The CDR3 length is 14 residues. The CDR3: CATSTGQSNTEAFF. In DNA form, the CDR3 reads TGTGCCACCAGCACGGGACAGTCGAACACTGAAGCTTTCTTT.

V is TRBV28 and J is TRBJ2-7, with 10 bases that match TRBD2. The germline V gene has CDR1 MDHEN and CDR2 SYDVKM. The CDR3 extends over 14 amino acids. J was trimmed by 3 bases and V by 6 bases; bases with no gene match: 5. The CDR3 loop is CASSGTSARYEQYF. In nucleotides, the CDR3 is TGTGCCAGCAGCGGGACTAGCGCGCGCTACGAGCAGTACTTC. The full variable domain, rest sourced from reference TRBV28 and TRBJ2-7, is DVKVTQSSRYLVKRTGEKVFLECVQDMDHENMFWYRQDPGLGLRLIYFSYDVKMKEKGDIPEGYSVSREKKERFSLILESASTNQTSMYLCASSGTSARYEQYFGPGTRLTVT.

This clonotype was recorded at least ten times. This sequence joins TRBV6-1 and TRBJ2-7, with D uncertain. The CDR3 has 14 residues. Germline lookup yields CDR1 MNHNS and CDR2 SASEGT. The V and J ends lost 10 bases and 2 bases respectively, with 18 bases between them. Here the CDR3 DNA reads TGTGCCACCACTAACAAGGGATTCCCCTACGAGCAGTACTTC. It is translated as CATTNKGFPYEQYF.

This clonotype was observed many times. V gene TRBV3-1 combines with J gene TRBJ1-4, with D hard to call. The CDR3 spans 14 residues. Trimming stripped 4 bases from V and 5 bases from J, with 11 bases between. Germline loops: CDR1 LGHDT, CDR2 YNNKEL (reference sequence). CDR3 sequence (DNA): TGTGCCAGCAGCCCCGGAGTCCTAAATGAAAAACTGTTTTTT. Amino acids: CASSPGVLNEKLFF.

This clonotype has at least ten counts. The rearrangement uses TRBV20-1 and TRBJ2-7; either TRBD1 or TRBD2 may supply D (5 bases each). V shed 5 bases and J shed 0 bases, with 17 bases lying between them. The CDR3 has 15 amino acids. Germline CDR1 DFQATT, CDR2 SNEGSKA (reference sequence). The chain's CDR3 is CSARSGTSISYEQYF. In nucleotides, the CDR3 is TGCAGTGCTCGCTCCGGGACCAGCATCTCCTACGAGCAGTACTTC.

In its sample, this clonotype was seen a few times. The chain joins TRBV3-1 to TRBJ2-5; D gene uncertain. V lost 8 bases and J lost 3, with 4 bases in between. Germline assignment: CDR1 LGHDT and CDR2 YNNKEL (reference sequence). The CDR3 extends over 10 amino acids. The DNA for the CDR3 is TGTGCCAGCCCAAAAGAGACCCAGTACTTC. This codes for CASPKETQYF.

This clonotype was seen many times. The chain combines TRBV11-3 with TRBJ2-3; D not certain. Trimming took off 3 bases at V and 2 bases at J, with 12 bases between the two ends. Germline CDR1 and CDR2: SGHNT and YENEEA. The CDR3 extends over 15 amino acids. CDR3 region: CASSFREIATDTQYF. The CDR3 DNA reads TGTGCCAGCAGCTTCCGTGAGATAGCCACAGATACGCAGTATTTT.

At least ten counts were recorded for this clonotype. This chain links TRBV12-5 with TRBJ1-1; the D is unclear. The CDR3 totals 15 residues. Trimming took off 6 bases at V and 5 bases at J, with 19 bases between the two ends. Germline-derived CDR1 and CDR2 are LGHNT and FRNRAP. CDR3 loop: CASGSMVGAGTEAFF. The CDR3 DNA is TGTGCTAGTGGCTCCATGGTGGGCGCCGGGACTGAAGCTTTCTTT.

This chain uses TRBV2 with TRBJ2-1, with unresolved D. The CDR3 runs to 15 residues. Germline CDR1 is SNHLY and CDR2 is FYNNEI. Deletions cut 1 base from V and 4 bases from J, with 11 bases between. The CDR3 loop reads CASSEGRAEYNEQFF. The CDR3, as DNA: TGTGCCAGCAGTGAAGGACGGGCAGAATACAATGAGCAGTTCTTC.

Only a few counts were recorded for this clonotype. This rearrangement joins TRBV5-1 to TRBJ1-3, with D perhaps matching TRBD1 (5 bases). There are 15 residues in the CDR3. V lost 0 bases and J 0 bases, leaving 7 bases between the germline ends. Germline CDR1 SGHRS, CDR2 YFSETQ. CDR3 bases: TGCGCCAGCAGCTTGGGAGGGACCTCTGGAAACACCATATATTTT. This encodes CASSLGGTSGNTIYF.

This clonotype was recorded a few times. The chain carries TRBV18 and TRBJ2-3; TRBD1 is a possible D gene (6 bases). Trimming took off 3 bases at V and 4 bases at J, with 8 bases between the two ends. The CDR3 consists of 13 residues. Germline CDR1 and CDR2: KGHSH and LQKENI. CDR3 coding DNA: TGTGCCAGCTCACCGAACAGGGCAGATACGCAGTATTTT. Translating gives CASSPNRADTQYF.

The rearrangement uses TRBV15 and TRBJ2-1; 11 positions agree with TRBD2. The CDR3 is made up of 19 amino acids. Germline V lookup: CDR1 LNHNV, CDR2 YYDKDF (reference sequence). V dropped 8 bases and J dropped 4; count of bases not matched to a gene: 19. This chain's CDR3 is CATSPRLAGFVVGYNEQFF. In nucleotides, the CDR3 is TGTGCCACCTCTCCACGACTAGCGGGATTTGTTGTTGGGTACAATGAGCAGTTCTTC.

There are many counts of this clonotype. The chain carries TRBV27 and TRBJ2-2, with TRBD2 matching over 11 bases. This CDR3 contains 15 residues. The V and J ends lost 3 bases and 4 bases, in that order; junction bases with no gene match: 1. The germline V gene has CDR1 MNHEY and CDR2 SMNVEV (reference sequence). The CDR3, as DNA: TGTGCCAGCAGTTTCGGGACTAGCGGCACCGGGGAGCTGTTTTTT. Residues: CASSFGTSGTGELFF.

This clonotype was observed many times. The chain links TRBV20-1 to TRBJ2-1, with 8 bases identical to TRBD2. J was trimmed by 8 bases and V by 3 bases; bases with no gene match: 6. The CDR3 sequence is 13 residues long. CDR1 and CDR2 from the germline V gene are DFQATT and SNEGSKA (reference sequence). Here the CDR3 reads CSASGRAMHEQFF. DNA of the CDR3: TGCAGTGCTAGCGGGAGGGCCATGCATGAGCAGTTCTTC.

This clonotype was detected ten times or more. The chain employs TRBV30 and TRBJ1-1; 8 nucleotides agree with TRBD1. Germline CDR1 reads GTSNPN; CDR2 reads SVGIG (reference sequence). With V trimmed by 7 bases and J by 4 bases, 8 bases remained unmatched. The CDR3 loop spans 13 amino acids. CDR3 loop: CAFEQGVFTEAFF. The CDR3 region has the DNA TGTGCCTTCGAACAGGGGGTATTCACTGAAGCTTTCTTT.

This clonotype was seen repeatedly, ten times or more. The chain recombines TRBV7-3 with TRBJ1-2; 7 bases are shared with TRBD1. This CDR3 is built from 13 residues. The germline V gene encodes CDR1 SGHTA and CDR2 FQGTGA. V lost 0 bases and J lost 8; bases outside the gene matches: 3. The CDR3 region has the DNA TGTGCCAGCAGCTTAACAGACAGGGAGGGCTACACCTTC. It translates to CASSLTDREGYTF.